This T cell receptor beta chain was recovered during a study of tumor T cells in aggressive B-cell lymphoma. Method: immunoSEQ multiplex PCR; TCRdb's copy keeps in-frame clones and lacks some. This table has roughly 10,000 clones, 85% appearing once. This clone occurred a few times. The TCR was taken from an adult with diffuse large B cell lymphoma. Material for sequencing was tumor tissue.

The CDR3 region has the DNA TGCTGGAGGGGGCTAGCGCAGAGCTACGAGCAGTACTTC. Translated: CWRGLAQSYEQYF. The chain has TRBV29-1 and TRBJ2-7, with D tentatively TRBD1 (7 bases). Germline assignment: CDR1 SQVTM and CDR2 ANQGSEA. CDR3 length: 13 amino acids.